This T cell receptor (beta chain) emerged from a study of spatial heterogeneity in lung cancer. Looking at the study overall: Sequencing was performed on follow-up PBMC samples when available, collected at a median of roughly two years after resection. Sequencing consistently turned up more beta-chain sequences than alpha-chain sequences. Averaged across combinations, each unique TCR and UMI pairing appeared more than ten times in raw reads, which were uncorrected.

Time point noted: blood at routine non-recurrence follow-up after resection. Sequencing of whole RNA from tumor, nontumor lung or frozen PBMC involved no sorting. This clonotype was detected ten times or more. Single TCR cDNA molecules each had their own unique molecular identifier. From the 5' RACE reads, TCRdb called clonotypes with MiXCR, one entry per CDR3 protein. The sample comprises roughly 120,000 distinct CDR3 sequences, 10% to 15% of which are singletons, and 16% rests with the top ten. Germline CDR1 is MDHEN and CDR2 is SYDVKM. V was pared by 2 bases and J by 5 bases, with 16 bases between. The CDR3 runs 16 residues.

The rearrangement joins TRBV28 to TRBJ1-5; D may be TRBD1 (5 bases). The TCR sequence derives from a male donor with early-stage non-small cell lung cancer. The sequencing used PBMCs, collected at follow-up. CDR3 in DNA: TGTGCCAGCAGTTTAGGGATCGTTGACAGCCATCAGCCCCAGCATTTT. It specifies CASSLGIVDSHQPQHF.